This T cell receptor beta chain was documented in a study of OX40 agonist ivuxolimab in advanced cancers. In the study overall: An agonistic anti-OX40 (CD134) antibody, ivuxolimab, was used to treat the patients. Every 2 weeks, ivuxolimab was infused into the patients intravenously at between 0.01 and 10 mg/kg. Antecedent anti-PD-1, anti-PD-L1 or anti-CTLA-4 therapy was permissible, with under 50% having received some.

Study-level results: Relative to CD4+ cells, CD8+ T cells on average had more expanded clones.

On this clone: Its antigen is unknown.

Profiling relied on immunoSEQ multiplex PCR, and the TCRdb table lists in-frame clones only, not all of them. The table lists under 70,000 clones, 80% to 90% of them singletons. Germline CDR1 is MNHNY and CDR2 is SVGAGI (reference sequence). V was cut by 7 bases and J by 0 bases, with 12 bases left in between. This CDR3 comprises 14 residues. The receptor was derived from an adult with an advanced solid tumor such as melanoma, head and neck, liver or kidney cancer. The sample consisted of CD4+ or CD8+ T cells sorted from blood, taken in a trial of the OX40 agonist ivuxolimab. The rearrangement joins TRBV6-6 to TRBJ1-1; a possible D gene is TRBD1 (6 bases). The chain's CDR3 is CASTLGHMNTEAFF. For the CDR3, the DNA is TGTGCCAGCACCCTGGGACATATGAACACTGAAGCTTTCTTT.